The 16 T cell receptor beta chains reported below all come from one sample, sequenced in a study of OX40 agonist ivuxolimab in advanced cancers. Sequenced by immunoSEQ multiplex PCR; TCRdb stores in-frame clones only, minus some. The sample carries roughly 61,000 clones, roughly 88% recorded once. Sequenced here: CD4+ or CD8+ T cells sorted from blood, sampled in a trial of the OX40 agonist ivuxolimab. The receptors derive from an adult with an advanced solid tumor such as melanoma, head and neck, liver or kidney cancer.

The chain combines TRBV6-5 with TRBJ1-1; D is unresolved. Trimming took 6 bases from V and 2 from J, leaving 13 bases between them. Germline V gives CDR1 MNHEY, CDR2 SVGAGI. The CDR3 loop spans 14 amino acids. The CDR3 protein is CASSLLGANTEAFF. Written as DNA, the CDR3 is TGTGCCAGCAGCCTCCTAGGTGCTAACACTGAAGCTTTCTTT.

The gene calls are TRBV5-1 and TRBJ2-5; 7 bases are shared with TRBD2. V trimming: 4 bases; J trimming: 2 bases; junction bases outside the gene matches: 5. The CDR3 runs to 14 residues. The V gene's germline CDR1 is SGHRS and CDR2 YFSETQ. The CDR3 DNA sequence: TGCGCCAGCAGCCTCTCGGGGGGACAAGAGACCCAGTACTTC. This codes for CASSLSGGQETQYF.

This chain connects TRBV19 to TRBJ2-7; D remains ambiguous. The V end lost 3 bases, the J end lost 3 bases, and 9 bases lay between the germline ends. The CDR3 is made up of 13 amino acids. CDR1 and CDR2 from the germline V gene are LNHDA and SQIVND (reference sequence). The CDR3 loop reads CASSISYSYEQYF. In DNA, the CDR3 is TGTGCCAGTAGTATTTCTTACAGCTACGAGCAGTACTTC.

This chain connects TRBV19 to TRBJ2-3, with D possibly being TRBD1 or TRBD2 (5 bases each). CDR1 and CDR2 from the germline V gene are LNHDA and SQIVND (reference sequence). CDR3 length equals 13 residues. The V and J ends lost 7 bases and 2 bases respectively, with 10 bases between them. This CDR3 is CASKGRPTDTQYF. Written as DNA, the CDR3 is TGTGCCAGTAAGGGACGGCCCACAGATACGCAGTATTTT.

This chain links TRBV30 with TRBJ2-1; D gene uncertain. V lost 3 bases, J lost 7 bases, and 10 bases lay in between. The length of the CDR3 is 12 residues. Germline CDR1 and CDR2: GTSNPN and SVGIG (reference sequence). The DNA of the CDR3 is TGTGCCTGGAGCGTGTTTAAGAATGAGCAGTTCTTC. It encodes CAWSVFKNEQFF.

This clone was picked up a small number of times. The rearrangement joins TRBV2 to TRBJ1-5; tentative D call: TRBD1 (5 bases). The CDR3 runs to 15 residues. Germline V gene data show CDR1 as SNHLY and CDR2 as FYNNEI. The V end was cut by 1 base, the J end by 2 bases, with 9 bases between. The CDR3 sequence is CASSEDWGGNQPQHF. In DNA, the CDR3 is TGTGCCAGCAGTGAAGATTGGGGCGGCAATCAGCCCCAGCATTTT. The whole variable domain, filled in from reference TRBV2 and TRBJ1-5, reads EPEVTQTPSHQVTQMGQEVILRCVPISNHLYFYWYRQILGQKVEFLVSFYNNEISEKSEIFDDQFSVERPDGSNFTLKIRSTKLEDSAMYFCASSEDWGGNQPQHFGDGTRLSIL.

V gene TRBV4-3 combines with J gene TRBJ2-3; TRBD2 is a possible D gene (6 bases). V was cut by 0 bases and J by 11 bases, with 9 bases left in between. The germline CDR1 and CDR2 sequences are LGHNA and YSLEER. This CDR3 spans 12 amino acids. CDR3 sequence reads: CASSQDGGGQYF. The CDR3 region has the DNA TGCGCCAGCAGCCAAGATGGGGGAGGGCAGTATTTT.

This chain joins TRBV27 and TRBJ1-1; D might be TRBD1 (5 bases). The CDR3 loop spans 14 amino acids. Deletions cut 5 bases from V and 3 bases from J, with 13 bases between. The V gene's germline CDR1 is MNHEY and CDR2 SMNVEV (reference sequence). The CDR3 here is CASSLNQGHTEAFF. CDR3 DNA: TGTGCCAGCAGTCTAAATCAGGGCCACACTGAAGCTTTCTTT.

V is TRBV6-1 and J is TRBJ1-4, with D possibly matching TRBD1 (5 bases). Germline CDR1 and CDR2: MNHNS and SASEGT. CDR3 size: 15 residues. Trimming took off 7 bases at V and 7 bases at J, with 19 bases between the two ends. The DNA of the CDR3 is TGTGCCAGCAATGGAGGGCTCGGAACAGGTGAAAAACTGTTTTTT. Protein sequence: CASNGGLGTGEKLFF.

The chain joins TRBV7-2 to TRBJ2-5; D gene ambiguous. V lost 1 base and J lost 7, with 4 bases in between. The CDR3 length is 11 residues. Germline CDR1 SGHTA, CDR2 FQGNSA. This CDR3 reads CASSLVPTQYF. Here the CDR3 DNA reads TGTGCCAGCAGCTTAGTTCCGACCCAGTACTTC.

This clone has only one observation. The rearrangement joins TRBV28 to TRBJ1-2; no clear D gene. The ends were cut back, 6 bases at V and 0 bases at J, with 8 bases in the middle. Germline-derived CDR1 and CDR2 are MDHEN and SYDVKM. This CDR3 is 13 amino acids long. The CDR3, as DNA: TGTGCCAGCAGCTCCCATTCTAACTATGGCTACACCTTC. Protein product: CASSSHSNYGYTF.

The chain uses TRBV6-1 and TRBJ2-6; D is perhaps TRBD1 (5 bases). CDR1 is MNHNS, CDR2 SASEGT, per germline. This CDR3 spans 15 amino acids. Trimming removed 0 bases from V and 6 bases from J, with 9 bases in between. The CDR3 region has the DNA TGTGCCAGCAGTGAAGCGCCCAGGGTGGCCAACGTCCTGACTTTC. Protein sequence: CASSEAPRVANVLTF.

The chain recombines TRBV5-1 with TRBJ1-2; D is unclear. CDR1 and CDR2 from the germline V gene are SGHRS and YFSETQ. The CDR3 has 14 residues. V dropped 1 base and J dropped 6 bases, with 13 bases sitting between them. The CDR3 reads CASSLLGERDGYTF. In DNA, the CDR3 is TGCGCCAGCAGCTTGCTGGGTGAAAGGGATGGCTACACCTTC.

The rearrangement joins TRBV5-1 to TRBJ2-1; D might be TRBD1 or TRBD2, each matching 5 bases. This CDR3 is 12 amino acids long. V was pared by 6 bases and J by 9 bases, with 13 bases between. Germline V CDR1 and CDR2: SGHRS, YFSETQ. The CDR3 DNA sequence: TGCGCCAGCACTACCCGGGACGCTGAGCAGTTCTTC. This gives the protein CASTTRDAEQFF.

V is TRBV6-5 and J is TRBJ1-1; D is uncertain. Germline V gene data show CDR1 as MNHEY and CDR2 as SVGAGI. The CDR3 consists of 13 residues. V was cut by 8 bases and J by 2 bases, with 12 bases left in between. The CDR3 protein is CASARTDNTEAFF. The CDR3 region has the DNA TGTGCCAGCGCCAGGACGGATAACACTGAAGCTTTCTTT.

Only one count was recorded for this clone. The J gene is TRBJ2-5, the V gene TRBV25-1; D possibly uses TRBD1 or TRBD2 (6 bases each). The CDR3 covers 15 residues. Germline assignment: CDR1 MGHDK and CDR2 SYGVNS. The V end lost 1 base, the J end lost 5 bases, and 14 bases lay between the germline ends. CDR3 bases: TGTGCCAGCAGTGAATTCGGGGGCGCGGTGGAGACCCAGTACTTC. Its translation: CASSEFGGAVETQYF.